The 9 T cell receptor beta chains in this list originate from one sample, sequenced in a study of shared clonotypes between healthy human individuals (dated by TCRdb to 2020 to 2022). The library came from the immunoSEQ multiplex PCR assay. Here the immuneACCESS table is served through TCRdb, limited to in-frame sequences with V and J called. Missing clones are a known gap in these copies; in checked studies unresolved V genes cover under half, and the rest lacks a known reason. The sample yields about 2.4 million clones; roughly 93% were counted once. Roughly 0.36% of the sample rests with the top ten. Material: naive CD4+ T cells from PBMCs. The cell subset or site tag for this specimen amounts to: CD45RA+ positively selected. The receptors here all came from a man aged 18 to 30 in good health. Some clones in this sample may be carry-over from other donors' samples.

The V gene is TRBV28, the J gene TRBJ2-1, with D possibly matching TRBD2 (5 bases). CDR3 length: 10 amino acids. V lost 8 bases and J 12 bases, leaving 11 bases between the germline ends. In germline, CDR1 is MDHEN, CDR2 SYDVKM. CDR3 loop: CASSGIRQFF. The CDR3 DNA reads TGTGCCAGCTCCGGGATTCGGCAGTTCTTC. The full variable domain, with the rest looked up from reference TRBV28 and TRBJ2-1, is DVKVTQSSRYLVKRTGEKVFLECVQDMDHENMFWYRQDPGLGLRLIYFSYDVKMKEKGDIPEGYSVSREKKERFSLILESASTNQTSMYLCASSGIRQFFGPGTRLTVL.

J is TRBJ2-7 and V is TRBV7-9; weak D call: TRBD2 (6 bases). CDR1 and CDR2 from the germline V gene are SEHNR and FQNEAQ (reference sequence). This CDR3 is 15 amino acids long. V lost 9 bases to trimming and J lost 1 base, with 19 bases between them. In DNA form, the CDR3 reads TGTGCCAGTAATCGGCGGGAAGGGCCGTCCTACGAGCAGTACTTC. It translates to CASNRREGPSYEQYF. Based on the CDR3 plus reference TRBV7-9 and TRBJ2-7, the full variable domain is DTGVSQNPRHKITKRGQNVTFRCDPISEHNRLYWYRQTLGQGPEFLTYFQNEAQLEKSRLLSDRFSAERPKGSFSTLEIQRTEQGDSAMYLCASNRREGPSYEQYFGPGTRLTVT.

This chain uses TRBV6-6 with TRBJ1-5, with a weak D call TRBD1 (5 bases). The germline CDR1 and CDR2 sequences are MNHNY and SVGAGI (reference sequence). CDR3 length equals 15 residues. Trimming pared 0 bases from V and 4 bases from J, leaving 10 bases between. The CDR3 sequence is CASSYSPGANQPQHF. The CDR3 coding sequence is TGTGCCAGCAGTTACTCGCCCGGGGCGAATCAGCCCCAGCATTTT.

This clone is a singleton in its sample. The genes are TRBV9 and TRBJ2-5, with TRBD1 matching over 7 bases. CDR3 length: 16 residues. Trimming at V came to 3 bases and at J to 2 bases, leaving 10 bases not matched to a gene. Germline values: CDR1 SGDLS, CDR2 YYNGEE. This chain's CDR3 is CASSAQVGTAQETQYF. The CDR3 DNA follows: TGTGCCAGCAGCGCACAAGTCGGGACAGCACAAGAGACCCAGTACTTC.

The rearrangement uses TRBV28 and TRBJ1-1; D is unresolved. The CDR3 extends over 14 amino acids. V was shortened by 6 bases and J by 1 base, with 12 bases between the two germline ends. Germline assignment: CDR1 MDHEN and CDR2 SYDVKM. The CDR3 protein is CASRATSPNTEAFF. The CDR3 nucleotides read TGTGCCAGCAGGGCGACATCACCGAACACTGAAGCTTTCTTT.

This chain connects TRBV19 to TRBJ2-1, with D possibly matching TRBD1 (6 bases). Between the trimmed V and J ends, which lost 6 bases and 8 bases, there was a span of 14 bases. The CDR3 totals 13 residues. Germline V lookup: CDR1 LNHDA, CDR2 SQIVND (reference sequence). The CDR3 nucleotides are TGTGCCAGTAGCCCGGACAGATCCCATGAGCAGTTCTTC. This translates into CASSPDRSHEQFF. Full variable domain (outside the CDR3, taken from reference TRBV19 and TRBJ2-1): DGGITQSPKYLFRKEGQNVTLSCEQNLNHDAMYWYRQDPGQGLRLIYYSQIVNDFQKGDIAEGYSVSREKKESFPLTVTSAQKNPTAFYLCASSPDRSHEQFFGPGTRLTVL.

The chain employs TRBV21-1 and TRBJ2-5; no DNA check was done on the table's D call, TRBD1. TRBV21-1 is a known pseudogene. CDR3 length equals 21 residues. The CDR3 nucleotides are TGTGCCAGCAGCGAAATTGAACCCGGGACAGAAGGCGTTAGCTCGGGGGAGACCCAGTACTTC. This translates into CASSEIEPGTEGVSSGETQYF.

This chain joins TRBV28 and TRBJ2-5; D unresolved. The CDR3 is 13 residues long. Trimming left V 9 bases short and J 0 bases short, with 11 bases between. CDR1 is MDHEN and CDR2 is SYDVKM in the germline V gene. The CDR3 DNA reads TGTGCCAGTAACATTCCCCACCAAGAGACCCAGTACTTC. Its protein product is CASNIPHQETQYF.

The CDR3 sequence is CASSSEPGSSYNEQFF. The CDR3 nucleotides read TGTGCCAGCAGCTCCGAACCCGGGAGCTCCTACAATGAGCAGTTCTTC. The rearrangement joins TRBV7-3 to TRBJ2-1; tentatively, D is TRBD2 (6 bases). Trimming shortened V by 4 bases and J by 0 bases, and 13 bases separated the two germline ends. CDR3 length: 16 amino acids. Germline V gene lookup returns CDR1 SGHTA and CDR2 FQGTGA. The full variable domain, with the rest looked up from reference TRBV7-3 and TRBJ2-1, is GAGVSQTPSNKVTEKGKYVELRCDPISGHTALYWYRQSLGQGPEFLIYFQGTGAADDSGLPNDRFFAVRPEGSVSTLKIQRTERGDSAVYLCASSSEPGSSYNEQFFGPGTRLTVL.